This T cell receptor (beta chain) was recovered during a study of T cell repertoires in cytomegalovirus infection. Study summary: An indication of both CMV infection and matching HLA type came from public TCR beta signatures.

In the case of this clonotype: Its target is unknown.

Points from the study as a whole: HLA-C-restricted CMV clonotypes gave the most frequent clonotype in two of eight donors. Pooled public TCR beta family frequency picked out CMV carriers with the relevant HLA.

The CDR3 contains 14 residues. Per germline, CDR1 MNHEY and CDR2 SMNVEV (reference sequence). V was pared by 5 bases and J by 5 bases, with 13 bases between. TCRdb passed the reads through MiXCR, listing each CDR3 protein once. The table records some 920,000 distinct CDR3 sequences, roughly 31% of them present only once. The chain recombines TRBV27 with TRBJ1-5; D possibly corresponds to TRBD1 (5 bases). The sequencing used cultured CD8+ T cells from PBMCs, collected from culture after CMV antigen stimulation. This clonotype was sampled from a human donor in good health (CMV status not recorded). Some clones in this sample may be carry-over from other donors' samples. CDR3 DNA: TGTGCCAGCAGTGTTTACTGGGGCCATCAGCCCCAGCATTTT. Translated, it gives CASSVYWGHQPQHF.